This T cell receptor (beta chain) was profiled in a study of shared clonotypes between healthy human individuals. Study results and limitations: Four donors had about 5% of their naive CD4 clonotypes in common. Depth of sequencing was expected to influence donor clonotype sharing.

Naive CD4+ cells were CD45RA-selected; the remaining cells were memory. Trimming at V came to 4 bases and at J to 6 bases, leaving 8 bases not matched to a gene. Germline V gene lookup returns CDR1 LNHDA and CDR2 SQIVND (reference sequence). The CDR3 covers 14 residues. Template for every sorted-subset replicate PCR totaled around 210 ng DNA, 25,000 to 30,000 T cell genomes. Clones were read by immunoSEQ multiplex PCR, and TCRdb kept only the in-frame ones, dropping some. The sample has about 1.5 million clones, around 98% seen once; the top ten hold around 0.45%. For this clone: Its specificity is not known.

The sequence came from a man aged 25-45 years in good health. The chain carries TRBV19 and TRBJ2-7, with TRBD1 identical over 8 bases. The source material was naive CD4+ T cells sorted from blood. As to subset: CD45RA+ positively selected. This CDR3 reads CASSKGDRSREQYF. DNA of the CDR3: TGTGCCAGTAGTAAAGGGGACAGGTCGCGCGAGCAGTACTTC.